A selection of T cell receptor beta chains follows, all from one sample in a study of blood T cell repertoires in COVID-19. Method: immunoSEQ multiplex PCR; TCRdb's copy keeps in-frame clones and lacks some. Among roughly 36,000 clones, around 80% were seen once, and the ten largest hold roughly 14%. The sample comprised peripheral blood. These receptors originate from a human donor in a cohort sampled during active COVID-19. The CDR3 runs from the conserved cysteine through the conserved F or W. D genes are given only for firm matches. Where a row states a size, it is once, few, many or the class of an expanded clone; other rows omit it.

d_call	v_call	clone_size	j_call	cdr3_nt	cdr3_aa
TRBD1	TRBV11-2	.	TRBJ2-3	TGTGCCAGCAGCTTAGATGAGGGGGCGGGCACAGATACGCAGTATTTT	CASSLDEGAGTDTQYF
.	TRBV19	.	TRBJ1-2	TGTGCCAGTAGTATAGGCCTTGGACGGGGCTATGGCTACACCTTC	CASSIGLGRGYGYTF
.	TRBV5-1	.	TRBJ1-6	TGCGCCAGCAGCTGGCTGGGCAATTCACCCCTCCACTTT	CASSWLGNSPLHF
.	TRBV6-1	.	TRBJ1-6	TGTGCCAGCAGTGAAAGGGGCGCCTATAATTCACCCCTCCACTTT	CASSERGAYNSPLHF
.	TRBV11-2	.	TRBJ1-2	TGTGCCAGCAGCGACGGATCCCTAGTTAACTATGGCTACACCTTC	CASSDGSLVNYGYTF
TRBD1	TRBV25-1	few	TRBJ2-7	TGTGCCAGCAGTGACGCAAACAGGGGAATCTACGAGCAGTACTTC	CASSDANRGIYEQYF
TRBD1	TRBV10-3	.	TRBJ2-3	TGTGCCATCAGGCCGGGACAGGGAGCAGATACGCAGTATTTT	CAIRPGQGADTQYF
.	TRBV12-5	once	TRBJ1-3	TGTGCTAGTGGTTTGGTAACGGGGAGCTCTGGAAACACCATATATTTT	CASGLVTGSSGNTIYF
.	TRBV6-5	.	TRBJ2-1	TGTGCCAGCACCAGGCCCTACAATGAGCAGTTCTTC	CASTRPYNEQFF
TRBD1	TRBV7-2	.	TRBJ1-3	TGTGCCAGCAGCTCCCGTGGGGGGGACAGGGATCGAAACACCATATATTTT	CASSSRGGDRDRNTIYF
.	TRBV28	once	TRBJ1-6	TGTGCCAGCAGTTCGTCCGGGGGCTCCTATAATTCACCCCTCCACTTT	CASSSSGGSYNSPLHF
TRBD1	TRBV10-2	.	TRBJ2-7	TGCGCCAGCAGTGGAGACAGGGGCTACGAGCAGTACTTC	CASSGDRGYEQYF
TRBD2	TRBV28	.	TRBJ2-7	TGTGCCAGCACCCCTAGCGGGGGGCGCCCCCAGCAGTACTTC	CASTPSGGRPQQYF
.	TRBV3-1/TRBV3-2	.	TRBJ2-4	TGTGCCAGCAGCCACCCCCGAGGTAGCGCTGAAAACATTCAGTACTTC	CASSHPRGSAENIQYF
TRBD2	TRBV7-6	few	TRBJ2-7	TGTGCCAGCAGTCCGCCCCGGGGGGGGAGCGAGCAGTACTTC	CASSPPRGGSEQYF
TRBD1	TRBV4-1	.	TRBJ1-2	TGCGCCAGCAGCCGGGAGACAGGGACCAACTATGGCTACACCTTC	CASSRETGTNYGYTF
TRBD2	TRBV11-2	.	TRBJ2-5	TGTGCCAGCAGCTTAGTAATAGCGGGGGCCCAAGAGACCCAGTACTTC	CASSLVIAGAQETQYF
.	TRBV30	.	TRBJ1-3	TGTGCCTGGAGTCCATTCTCTACGGTCTCTGGAAACACCATATATTTT	CAWSPFSTVSGNTIYF
.	TRBV21-1	once	TRBJ2-7	TGTGCCAGCAGCAAACGTGGACAGGGCGGCATCTACGAGCAGTACTTC	CASSKRGQGGIYEQYF
TRBD1	TRBV28	.	TRBJ1-2	TGTGCCAGCAGTCCGGGACAGGTAAATGGCTACACCTTC	CASSPGQVNGYTF
TRBD1	TRBV5-4	.	TRBJ2-4	TGTGCCAGCAGCTTCCAGGGGGCGGGCAAAAACATTCAGTACTTC	CASSFQGAGKNIQYF
TRBD1	TRBV5-1	.	TRBJ1-5	TGCGCCAGCAGCTGGGGGACAGGGGACAATCAGCCCCAGCATTTT	CASSWGTGDNQPQHF
.	TRBV7-8	.	TRBJ2-7	TGTGCCAGCAGCTTAGGAGCCTACTCCTACGAGCAGTACTTC	CASSLGAYSYEQYF
.	TRBV18	.	TRBJ2-2	TGTGCCAGCTCACCTGGGCACACCGGGGAGCTGTTTTTT	CASSPGHTGELFF
TRBD1	TRBV28	once	TRBJ1-1	TGTGCCAGCAGGGGGACAGTCCTGGGAGCTTTCTTT	CASRGTVLGAFF
TRBD2	TRBV5-1	.	TRBJ2-3	TGCGCCAGCAGCTTTGGGGACTACCCAGATACGCAGTATTTT	CASSFGDYPDTQYF
.	TRBV7-2	.	TRBJ2-5	TGTGCCAGCAGCTTTGATCGGTACCAAGAGACCCAGTACTTC	CASSFDRYQETQYF
.	TRBV7-2	.	TRBJ2-3	TGTGCCAGCAGCTCGGACTACACCACAGATACGCAGTATTTT	CASSSDYTTDTQYF
TRBD2	TRBV7-2	.	TRBJ2-7	TGTGCCAGCAGCTGGGGTGCGGGGGGTTCCTACGAGCAGTACTTC	CASSWGAGGSYEQYF
TRBD1	TRBV12-5	few	TRBJ1-1	TGTGCTAGTGGTTTGGTATCGGGACAGGTTAACACTGAAGCTTTCTTT	CASGLVSGQVNTEAFF
TRBD1	TRBV9	.	TRBJ1-6	TGTGCCAGCAGCCAGACAGGGACTGGGTCACCCCTCCACTTT	CASSQTGTGSPLHF
TRBD1	TRBV28	few	TRBJ1-6	TGTGCCAGCAGTTTCCCGAGGACAGGGGCTTCACCCCTCCACTTT	CASSFPRTGASPLHF
.	TRBV3-1/TRBV3-2	.	TRBJ1-2	TGTGCCAGCAGCCAGCGGGGGGCCCCTAACTATGGCTACACCTTC	CASSQRGAPNYGYTF
.	TRBV21-1	.	TRBJ1-5	TGTGCCAGCAGCCCCAGTCCCGGGGTTAGCAATCAGCCCCAGCATTTT	CASSPSPGVSNQPQHF
.	TRBV27	.	TRBJ1-3	TGTGCCAGCAGTTTTAGCTCTGGAAACACCATATATTTT	CASSFSSGNTIYF
TRBD2	TRBV19	.	TRBJ2-2	TGTGCCAGTAGTCCTCAGCGGGGGGATGGCGGGGAGCTGTTTTTT	CASSPQRGDGGELFF
.	TRBV5-4	.	TRBJ2-7	TGTGCCAGCAGCTCCCCGGGGGACAGAGACTACGAGCAGTACTTC	CASSSPGDRDYEQYF
.	TRBV21-1	.	TRBJ2-7	TGTGCCAGCAGCAAATTAGACCGGGACAGGGGTGACGAGCAGTACTTC	CASSKLDRDRGDEQYF
.	TRBV11-1	.	TRBJ2-1	TGTGCCAGCAGCCCCACCCGGCTAGTAGATGGAGTTGAGCAGTTCTTC	CASSPTRLVDGVEQFF
TRBD1	TRBV10-2	.	TRBJ2-7	TGCGCCAGCAAGAGACAGGGTTTGTACGAGCAGTACTTC	CASKRQGLYEQYF
TRBD2	TRBV6-2/TRBV6-3	.	TRBJ2-5	TGTGCCAGCAGTTATTCCGGGGGGGGGACCTCGTACCAAGAGACCCAGTACTTC	CASSYSGGGTSYQETQYF
.	TRBV11-3	.	TRBJ2-3	TGTGCCAGCAGCTTAGGGGAGACACGGGAAGTCACAGATACGCAGTATTTT	CASSLGETREVTDTQYF
TRBD1	TRBV5-1	.	TRBJ2-7	TGCGCCAGCAGCTTGGTGCAGGGGGCGCGGTACGAGCAGTACTTC	CASSLVQGARYEQYF
.	TRBV4-3	.	TRBJ1-3	TGCGCCAGCAGCCAAGAGTACAGTCGGGGATCTGGAAACACCATATATTTT	CASSQEYSRGSGNTIYF
.	TRBV4-1	.	TRBJ1-2	TGCGCCAGCAGCCAAGATCCCTTCTATGGCTACACCTTC	CASSQDPFYGYTF
TRBD1	TRBV28	.	TRBJ1-2	TGTGCCAGCAGCACAGGGGTTTTAGGCTACACCTTC	CASSTGVLGYTF
.	TRBV10-1	.	TRBJ1-2	TGCGCCAGCAGCCCAGGACGGACTTCGCTCTATGGCTACACCTTC	CASSPGRTSLYGYTF
.	TRBV28	few	TRBJ1-2	TGTGCCAGCAGTTTTGTGGCAGTCTATGGCTACACCTTC	CASSFVAVYGYTF
.	TRBV7-9	once	TRBJ1-1	TGTGCCAGCAACCCCACCGCCGGCTCGGGGGGCACTGAAGCTTTCTTT	CASNPTAGSGGTEAFF
.	TRBV2	.	TRBJ2-2	TGTGCCAGCACCGGGATGGGCACCGGGGAGCTGTTTTTT	CASTGMGTGELFF
TRBD1	TRBV28	.	TRBJ2-4	TGTGCCAGCAGTTATACCGGGACAGGGGCCAAAAACATTCAGTACTTC	CASSYTGTGAKNIQYF